The clone carrying this T cell receptor beta chain has just a few counts. The source of the sample is a study of CD8 T cells in Susac syndrome. An input of about 0.5 to 1 ug of RNA was subjected to reverse transcription using random hexamers. Amplification of TCR beta CDR3 across 54 Vbeta and 13 Jbeta was performed with immunoSEQ multiplex PCR. MiXCR, run by TCRdb on the immunoSEQ multiplex PCR reads, gives a single entry per CDR3 protein. The sample shows about 300,000 distinct CDR3 sequences, 65% to 90% of them seen only once. The sequenced sample consisted of CD8+ T cells from PBMCs. The source of this sequence is a human donor with multiple sclerosis.

The CDR3 is CASSQPGRNQPQHF. DNA of the CDR3: TGCGCCAGCAGCCAACCGGGGCGCAATCAGCCCCAGCATTTT. This chain links TRBV4-1 with TRBJ1-5; D perhaps matches TRBD1 (5 bases). CDR3 length equals 14 residues. V lost 2 bases, J lost 2 bases, and 7 bases lay in between. In germline, CDR1 is MGHRA, CDR2 YSYEKL.